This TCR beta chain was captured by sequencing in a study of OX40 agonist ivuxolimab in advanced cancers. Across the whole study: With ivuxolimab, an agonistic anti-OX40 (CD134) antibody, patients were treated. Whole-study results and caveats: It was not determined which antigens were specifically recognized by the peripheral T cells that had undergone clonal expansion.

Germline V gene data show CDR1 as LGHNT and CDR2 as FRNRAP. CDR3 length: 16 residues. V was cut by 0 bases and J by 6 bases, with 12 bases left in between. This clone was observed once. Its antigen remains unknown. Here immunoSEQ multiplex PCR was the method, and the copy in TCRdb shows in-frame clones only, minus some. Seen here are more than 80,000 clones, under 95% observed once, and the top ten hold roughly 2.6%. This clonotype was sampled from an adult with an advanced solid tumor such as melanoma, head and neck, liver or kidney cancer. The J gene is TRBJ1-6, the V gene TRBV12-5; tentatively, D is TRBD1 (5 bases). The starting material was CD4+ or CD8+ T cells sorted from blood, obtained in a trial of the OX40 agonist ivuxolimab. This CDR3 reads CASGLVLRGVNSPLHF. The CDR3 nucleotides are TGTGCTAGTGGTTTGGTACTAAGGGGTGTTAATTCACCCCTCCACTTT.